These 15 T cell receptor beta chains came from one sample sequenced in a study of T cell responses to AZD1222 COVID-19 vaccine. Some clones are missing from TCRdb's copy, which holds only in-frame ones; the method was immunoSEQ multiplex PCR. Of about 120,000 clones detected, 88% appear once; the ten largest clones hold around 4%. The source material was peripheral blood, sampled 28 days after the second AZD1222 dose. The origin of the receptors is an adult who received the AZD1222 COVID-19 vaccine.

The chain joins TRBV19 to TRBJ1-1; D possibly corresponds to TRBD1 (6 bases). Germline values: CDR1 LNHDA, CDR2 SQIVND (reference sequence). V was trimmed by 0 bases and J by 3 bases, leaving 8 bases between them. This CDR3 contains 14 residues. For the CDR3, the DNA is TGTGCCAGTAGTATAGAAGGGGGTTACACTGAAGCTTTCTTT. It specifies CASSIEGGYTEAFF. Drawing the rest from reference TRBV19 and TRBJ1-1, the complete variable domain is DGGITQSPKYLFRKEGQNVTLSCEQNLNHDAMYWYRQDPGQGLRLIYYSQIVNDFQKGDIAEGYSVSREKKESFPLTVTSAQKNPTAFYLCASSIEGGYTEAFFGQGTRLTVV.

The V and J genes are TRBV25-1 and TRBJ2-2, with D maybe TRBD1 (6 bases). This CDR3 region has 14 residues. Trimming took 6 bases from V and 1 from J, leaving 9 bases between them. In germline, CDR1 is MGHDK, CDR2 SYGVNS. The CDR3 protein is CASRPGQNTGELFF. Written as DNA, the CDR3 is TGTGCCAGCAGGCCGGGACAGAACACCGGGGAGCTGTTTTTT.

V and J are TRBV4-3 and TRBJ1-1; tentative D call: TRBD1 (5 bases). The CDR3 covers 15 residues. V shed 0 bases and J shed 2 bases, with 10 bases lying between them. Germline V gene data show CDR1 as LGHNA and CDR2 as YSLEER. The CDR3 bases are TGCGCCAGCAGCCAAGAACAGGCGGTTAACACTGAAGCTTTCTTT. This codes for CASSQEQAVNTEAFF.

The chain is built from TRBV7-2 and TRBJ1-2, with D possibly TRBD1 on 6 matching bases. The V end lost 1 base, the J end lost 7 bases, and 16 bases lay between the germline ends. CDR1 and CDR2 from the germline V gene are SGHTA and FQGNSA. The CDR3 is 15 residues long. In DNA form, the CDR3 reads TGTGCCAGCAGCTTAGTAGGGGACAAGGTCGGTGGCTACACCTTC. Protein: CASSLVGDKVGGYTF.

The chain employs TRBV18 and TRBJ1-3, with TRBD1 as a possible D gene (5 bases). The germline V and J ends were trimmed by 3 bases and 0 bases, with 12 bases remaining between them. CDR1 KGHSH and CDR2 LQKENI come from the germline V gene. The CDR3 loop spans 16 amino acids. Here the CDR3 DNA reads TGTGCCAGCTCACCCAAGGGGATTTCCTCTGGAAACACCATATATTTT. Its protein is CASSPKGISSGNTIYF.

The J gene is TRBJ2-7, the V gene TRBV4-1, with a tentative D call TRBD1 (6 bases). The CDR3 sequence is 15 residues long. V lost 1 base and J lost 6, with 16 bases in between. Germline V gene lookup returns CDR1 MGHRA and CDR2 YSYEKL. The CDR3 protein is CASSQVLDSRAEQYF. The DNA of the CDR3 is TGCGCCAGCAGCCAAGTCTTGGACAGTCGCGCCGAGCAGTACTTC.

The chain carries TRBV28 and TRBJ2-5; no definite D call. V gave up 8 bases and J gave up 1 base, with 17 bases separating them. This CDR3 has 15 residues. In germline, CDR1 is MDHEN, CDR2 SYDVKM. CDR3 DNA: TGTGCCAGCGGGTCCTCCTCACCACCCCAAGAGACCCAGTACTTC. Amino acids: CASGSSSPPQETQYF.

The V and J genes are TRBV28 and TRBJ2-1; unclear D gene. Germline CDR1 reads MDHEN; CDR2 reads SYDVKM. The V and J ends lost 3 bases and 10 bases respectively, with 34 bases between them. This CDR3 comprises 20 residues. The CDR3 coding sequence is TGTGCCAGCAGTTTCAACCCATTGTTTTCCTCGACGAGTTCTTTGGGGGAGCAGTTCTTC. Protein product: CASSFNPLFSSTSSLGEQFF.

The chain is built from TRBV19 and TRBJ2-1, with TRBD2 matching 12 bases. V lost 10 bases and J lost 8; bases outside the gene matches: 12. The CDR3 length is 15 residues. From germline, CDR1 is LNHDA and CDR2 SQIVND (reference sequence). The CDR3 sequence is CATNGLAGGFYEQFF. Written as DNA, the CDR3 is TGTGCCACCAATGGGCTAGCGGGAGGGTTCTATGAGCAGTTCTTC.

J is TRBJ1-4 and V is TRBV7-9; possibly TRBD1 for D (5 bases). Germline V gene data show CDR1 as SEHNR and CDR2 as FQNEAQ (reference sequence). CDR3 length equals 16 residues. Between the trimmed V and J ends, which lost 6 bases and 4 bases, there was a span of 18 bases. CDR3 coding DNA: TGTGCCAGCAGTTTCCAAGGACGGGGCCTTAATGAAAAACTGTTTTTT. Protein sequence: CASSFQGRGLNEKLFF. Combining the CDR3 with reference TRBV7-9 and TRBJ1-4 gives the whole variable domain DTGVSQNPRHKITKRGQNVTFRCDPISEHNRLYWYRQTLGQGPEFLTYFQNEAQLEKSRLLSDRFSAERPKGSFSTLEIQRTEQGDSAMYLCASSFQGRGLNEKLFFGSGTQLSVL.

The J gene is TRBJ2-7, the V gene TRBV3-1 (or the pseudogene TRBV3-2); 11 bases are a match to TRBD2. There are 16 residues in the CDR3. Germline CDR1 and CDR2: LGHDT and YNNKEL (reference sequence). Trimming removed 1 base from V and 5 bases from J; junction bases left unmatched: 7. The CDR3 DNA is TGTGCCAGCAGCCAAGTCCGACTAGCGGGAAATAACGAGCAGTACTTC. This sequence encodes CASSQVRLAGNNEQYF.

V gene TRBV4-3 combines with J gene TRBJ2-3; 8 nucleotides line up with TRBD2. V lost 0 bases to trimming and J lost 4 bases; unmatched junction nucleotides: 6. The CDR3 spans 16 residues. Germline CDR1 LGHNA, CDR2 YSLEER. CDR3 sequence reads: CASSQESGGGPDTQYF. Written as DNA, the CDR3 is TGCGCCAGCAGCCAAGAAAGCGGGGGTGGCCCAGATACGCAGTATTTT.

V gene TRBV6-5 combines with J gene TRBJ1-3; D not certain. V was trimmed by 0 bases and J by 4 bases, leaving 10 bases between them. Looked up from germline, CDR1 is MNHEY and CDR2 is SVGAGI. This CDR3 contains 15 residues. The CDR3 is CASSYSRTGGNTIYF. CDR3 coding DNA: TGTGCCAGCAGTTACTCCCGGACGGGCGGAAACACCATATATTTT.

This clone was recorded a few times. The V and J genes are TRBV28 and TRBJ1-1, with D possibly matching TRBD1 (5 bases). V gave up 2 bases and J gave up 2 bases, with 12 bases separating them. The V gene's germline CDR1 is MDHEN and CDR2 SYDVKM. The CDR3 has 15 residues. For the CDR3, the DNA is TGTGCCAGCAGTTTAACTCCAGGGATAAACACTGAAGCTTTCTTT. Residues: CASSLTPGINTEAFF. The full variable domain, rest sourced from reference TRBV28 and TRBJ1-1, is DVKVTQSSRYLVKRTGEKVFLECVQDMDHENMFWYRQDPGLGLRLIYFSYDVKMKEKGDIPEGYSVSREKKERFSLILESASTNQTSMYLCASSLTPGINTEAFFGQGTRLTVV.

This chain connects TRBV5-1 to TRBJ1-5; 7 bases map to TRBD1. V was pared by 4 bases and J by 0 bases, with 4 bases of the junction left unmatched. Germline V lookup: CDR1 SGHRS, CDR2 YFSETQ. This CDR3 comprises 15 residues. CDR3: CASSPTGDSNQPQHF. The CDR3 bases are TGCGCCAGCAGCCCAACAGGGGATAGCAATCAGCCCCAGCATTTT.